These T cell receptor beta chains were read from a single sample in a study of vaccination effects on CD4 cells after COVID-19. These TCRs' antigens remain unknown. Sequencing used immunoSEQ multiplex PCR; TCRdb keeps in-frame clones, though not all of them. The table lists some 50,000 clones, approximately 70% of them singletons, with approximately 5% in the top ten. Material: CD4+ T cells from PBMCs cultured without peptide, obtained before COVID-19 vaccination. The receptors were sampled from a human donor who received a COVID-19 vaccine. CDR3s include the opening cysteine and the closing phenylalanine or tryptophan. Each record gives: D gene, clone size, V gene, J gene, CDR3 protein, CDR3 DNA. D genes are given only for firm matches. The size entry is marked missing in some rows and otherwise reads once, few, many or a size class.

D gene: TRBD1; clone size: -; V gene: TRBV5-1; J gene: TRBJ1-1; CDR3 protein: CASSPGTGRTNTEAFF; CDR3 DNA: TGCGCCAGCAGCCCCGGGACAGGGCGTACGAACACTGAAGCTTTCTTT
D gene: -; clone size: few; V gene: TRBV3-1/TRBV3-2; J gene: TRBJ1-6; CDR3 protein: CASSQGPSGVRNSPLHF; CDR3 DNA: TGTGCCAGCAGCCAAGGCCCCTCCGGGGTGCGGAATTCACCCCTCCACTTT
D gene: -; clone size: -; V gene: TRBV2; J gene: TRBJ2-3; CDR3 protein: CASSEVSTDTQYF; CDR3 DNA: TGTGCCAGCAGTGAAGTAAGCACAGATACGCAGTATTTT
D gene: -; clone size: -; V gene: TRBV5-1; J gene: TRBJ2-7; CDR3 protein: CASRDRRPPYEQYF; CDR3 DNA: TGCGCCAGCAGGGACAGACGGCCCCCCTACGAGCAGTACTTC
D gene: -; clone size: -; V gene: TRBV10-3; J gene: TRBJ1-2; CDR3 protein: CAISESTPQFNYGYTF; CDR3 DNA: TGTGCCATCAGTGAGTCGACGCCACAATTCAACTATGGCTACACCTTC
D gene: TRBD2; clone size: -; V gene: TRBV7-2; J gene: TRBJ2-7; CDR3 protein: CASSLVLGLERNEQYF; CDR3 DNA: TGTGCCAGCAGCTTAGTTCTGGGACTAGAGAGAAACGAGCAGTACTTC
D gene: -; clone size: -; V gene: TRBV5-5; J gene: TRBJ1-4; CDR3 protein: CASSLAGRVDEKLFF; CDR3 DNA: TGTGCCAGCAGCTTGGCAGGAAGGGTGGATGAAAAACTGTTTTTT
D gene: -; clone size: -; V gene: TRBV20-1; J gene: TRBJ1-1; CDR3 protein: CSASKTYTEAFF; CDR3 DNA: TGCAGTGCTAGTAAGACCTACACTGAAGCTTTCTTT
D gene: -; clone size: once; V gene: TRBV5-1; J gene: TRBJ2-6; CDR3 protein: CASSLGGSGANVLTF; CDR3 DNA: TGCGCCAGCAGCTTGGGAGGGAGTGGGGCCAACGTCCTGACTTTC
D gene: TRBD1; clone size: -; V gene: TRBV5-1; J gene: TRBJ1-2; CDR3 protein: CASSTGQGSYGYTF; CDR3 DNA: TGCGCCAGCAGCACAGGACAGGGTTCCTATGGCTACACCTTC
D gene: -; clone size: -; V gene: TRBV4-2; J gene: TRBJ2-3; CDR3 protein: CASSQGSGAGASTDTQYF; CDR3 DNA: TGTGCCAGCAGCCAAGGTTCCGGGGCGGGGGCTAGCACAGATACGCAGTATTTT
D gene: TRBD1; clone size: -; V gene: TRBV10-3; J gene: TRBJ2-7; CDR3 protein: CAISGQGYEQYF; CDR3 DNA: TGTGCCATCAGCGGACAGGGCTACGAGCAGTACTTC
D gene: TRBD1; clone size: -; V gene: TRBV10-3; J gene: TRBJ1-2; CDR3 protein: CAIRGTGKRSGYTF; CDR3 DNA: TGTGCCATCAGAGGGACAGGGAAAAGATCCGGCTACACCTTC
D gene: -; clone size: -; V gene: TRBV14; J gene: TRBJ2-7; CDR3 protein: CASSQRQSPYEQYF; CDR3 DNA: TGTGCCAGCAGCCAAAGACAGAGCCCCTACGAGCAGTACTTC
D gene: TRBD1; clone size: -; V gene: TRBV5-4; J gene: TRBJ2-2; CDR3 protein: CASSLGQGANTGELFF; CDR3 DNA: TGTGCCAGCAGCTTGGGCCAGGGGGCGAACACCGGGGAGCTGTTTTTT
D gene: -; clone size: -; V gene: TRBV7-2; J gene: TRBJ1-1; CDR3 protein: CASSLGWNTEAFF; CDR3 DNA: TGTGCCAGCAGCTTAGGCTGGAACACTGAAGCTTTCTTT
D gene: -; clone size: -; V gene: TRBV30; J gene: TRBJ2-5; CDR3 protein: CAWSVEGLVQYF; CDR3 DNA: TGTGCCTGGAGTGTAGAAGGGTTGGTCCAGTACTTC
D gene: TRBD1; clone size: -; V gene: TRBV18; J gene: TRBJ1-2; CDR3 protein: CASSTGTGIGYTF; CDR3 DNA: TGTGCCAGCTCAACCGGGACAGGGATTGGCTACACCTTC
D gene: TRBD1; clone size: -; V gene: TRBV15; J gene: TRBJ1-5; CDR3 protein: CATSIRTGVGQPQHF; CDR3 DNA: TGTGCCACCAGCATCAGGACAGGGGTAGGTCAGCCCCAGCATTTT
D gene: -; clone size: few; V gene: TRBV2; J gene: TRBJ1-1; CDR3 protein: CASSEWVGITPEAFF; CDR3 DNA: TGTGCCAGCAGTGAATGGGTTGGGATAACCCCTGAAGCTTTCTTT
D gene: -; clone size: -; V gene: TRBV5-6; J gene: TRBJ1-2; CDR3 protein: CASSLAGVYGYTF; CDR3 DNA: TGTGCCAGCAGCTTGGCAGGGGTTTATGGCTACACCTTC
D gene: -; clone size: -; V gene: TRBV3-1/TRBV3-2; J gene: TRBJ1-6; CDR3 protein: CASSQEFGNSPLHF; CDR3 DNA: TGTGCCAGCAGCCAAGAGTTTGGGAATTCACCCCTCCACTTT
D gene: TRBD2; clone size: -; V gene: TRBV30; J gene: TRBJ2-3; CDR3 protein: CAGNSGRSRASTDTQYF; CDR3 DNA: TGTGCCGGAAATAGCGGGAGGTCGCGGGCAAGCACAGATACGCAGTATTTT
D gene: TRBD2; clone size: -; V gene: TRBV27; J gene: TRBJ2-1; CDR3 protein: CASSSLAGGYNEQFF; CDR3 DNA: TGTGCCAGCAGTTCTCTAGCGGGAGGGTACAATGAGCAGTTCTTC
D gene: -; clone size: few; V gene: TRBV14; J gene: TRBJ1-6; CDR3 protein: CASSPFQGSPLHF; CDR3 DNA: TGTGCCAGCAGCCCTTTTCAGGGCTCCCCCCTCCACTTT
D gene: TRBD1; clone size: -; V gene: TRBV5-1; J gene: TRBJ1-1; CDR3 protein: CASSSQGPASTEAFF; CDR3 DNA: TGCGCCAGCAGCTCACAGGGGCCAGCGAGCACTGAAGCTTTCTTT
D gene: -; clone size: once; V gene: TRBV2; J gene: TRBJ1-2; CDR3 protein: CASSDHRISNYGYTF; CDR3 DNA: TGTGCCAGCAGTGACCACAGGATTTCTAACTATGGCTACACCTTC
D gene: -; clone size: -; V gene: TRBV2; J gene: TRBJ1-2; CDR3 protein: CASTLGGNYGYTF; CDR3 DNA: TGTGCCAGCACCCTAGGGGGGAACTATGGCTACACCTTC
D gene: -; clone size: -; V gene: TRBV9; J gene: TRBJ2-1; CDR3 protein: CASSTRAGGGEQFF; CDR3 DNA: TGTGCCAGCAGCACCCGGGCCGGTGGGGGTGAGCAGTTCTTC